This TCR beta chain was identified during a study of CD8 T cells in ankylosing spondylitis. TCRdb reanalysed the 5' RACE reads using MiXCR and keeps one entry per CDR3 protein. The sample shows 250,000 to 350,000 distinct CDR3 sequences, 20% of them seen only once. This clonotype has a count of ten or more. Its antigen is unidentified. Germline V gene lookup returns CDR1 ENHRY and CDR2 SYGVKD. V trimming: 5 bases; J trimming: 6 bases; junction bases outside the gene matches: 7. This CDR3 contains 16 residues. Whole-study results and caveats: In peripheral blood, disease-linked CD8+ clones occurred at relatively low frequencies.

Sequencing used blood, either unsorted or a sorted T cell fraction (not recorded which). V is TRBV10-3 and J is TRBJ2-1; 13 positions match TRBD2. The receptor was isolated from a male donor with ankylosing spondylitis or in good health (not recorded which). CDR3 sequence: CAISPGLAGQINEQFF. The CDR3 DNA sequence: TGTGCCATCAGTCCGGGACTAGCGGGACAAATCAATGAGCAGTTCTTC.